This entry lists 24 T cell receptor beta chains sequenced from one sample in a study of human T cells and chemical hapten exposure. Using its own MiXCR run on the RACE reads, TCRdb lists one record per CDR3 protein. Found here are roughly 250,000 distinct CDR3 sequences, over 8% of them singletons; the top ten hold around 2.5%. Time point defined: pre-sensitization, week 0. Treatment denoted: therapeutic diphenylcyclopropenone sensitization with weekly scalp DPC. This specimen was whole blood, taken in connection with sensitization to the hapten diphenylcyclopropenone (DPC). These receptors originate from a middle-aged woman with alopecia areata. Some clones in this sample may be carry-over from other donors' samples.

This clonotype was detected many times. This chain uses TRBV7-2 with TRBJ1-2, with 12 bases fitting TRBD1. The length of the CDR3 is 16 residues. V gave up 1 base and J gave up 8 bases; unmatched junction bases: 8. Germline V gene data show CDR1 as SGHTA and CDR2 as FQGNSA. As DNA, the CDR3 is TGTGCCAGCAGCTTAGGCGCACGGGACAGGGGGCAAGGCTACACCTTC. Translation gives CASSLGARDRGQGYTF.

This clonotype was recorded many times. The V call is TRBV20-1, the J call TRBJ1-6; tentative D call: TRBD1 (5 bases). The CDR3 loop spans 13 amino acids. CDR1 and CDR2 from the germline V gene are DFQATT and SNEGSKA (reference sequence). The V end lost 2 bases, the J end lost 7 bases, and 9 bases lay between the germline ends. The CDR3 loop is CSARPRGNSPLHF. The CDR3 region has the DNA TGCAGTGCTAGACCTAGGGGAAATTCACCCCTCCACTTT.

This clonotype was seen a few times. The J gene is TRBJ2-2, the V gene TRBV19; possibly TRBD1 for D (6 bases). Trimming removed 4 bases at V and 1 base at J, with 13 bases between. Looked up from germline, CDR1 is LNHDA and CDR2 is SQIVND (reference sequence). The CDR3 consists of 16 residues. The DNA for the CDR3 is TGTGCCAGTAGTACCTCCGGGACAAGGAACACCGGGGAGCTGTTTTTT. It yields the protein CASSTSGTRNTGELFF.

The chain employs TRBV3-1 and TRBJ1-1; D ambiguous. The CDR3 length is 15 residues. V was cut by 2 bases and J by 4 bases, with 14 bases left in between. Germline CDR1 and CDR2: LGHDT and YNNKEL (reference sequence). In DNA form, the CDR3 reads TGTGCCAGCAGCCAATCTGACACCGAGGGCACTGAAGCTTTCTTT. Protein product: CASSQSDTEGTEAFF.

This clonotype showed up just a few times. This chain joins TRBV24-1 and TRBJ2-2; no definite D call. The V gene's germline CDR1 is KGHDR and CDR2 SFDVKD. V was shortened by 8 bases and J by 1 base, with 7 bases between the two germline ends. This CDR3 has 13 residues. CDR3 in DNA: TGTGCCACCACTACGGTGAACACCGGGGAGCTGTTTTTT. Its translation: CATTTVNTGELFF.

V usage is TRBV4-3 and J usage is TRBJ2-3; 8 bases are a match to TRBD2. The CDR3 consists of 17 residues. From germline, CDR1 is LGHNA and CDR2 YSLEER. Trimming at V came to 0 bases and at J to 0 bases, leaving 5 bases not matched to a gene. The CDR3 sequence: CASSQETLAVSTDTQYF. The CDR3, as DNA: TGCGCCAGCAGCCAAGAAACACTAGCGGTTAGCACAGATACGCAGTATTTT.

This clonotype has just a few counts. The chain links TRBV29-1 to TRBJ2-3, with 7 positions matching TRBD2. Germline trimming cut 4 bases from V and 4 bases from J; bases unmatched to any gene: 8. Germline V gene lookup returns CDR1 SQVTM and CDR2 ANQGSEA. This CDR3 comprises 14 residues. The CDR3 is CSVARGGWADTQYF. In DNA, the CDR3 is TGCAGCGTTGCCCGGGGAGGGTGGGCAGATACGCAGTATTTT.

In its sample, this clonotype was seen many times. The J gene is TRBJ1-1, the V gene TRBV20-1; D is possibly TRBD1 (5 bases). Trimming took off 3 bases at V and 6 bases at J, with 23 bases between the two ends. Germline V gene data show CDR1 as DFQATT and CDR2 as SNEGSKA (reference sequence). This CDR3 has 16 residues. In DNA form, the CDR3 reads TGCAGTGCTAGGGCCAGGGCGTTGGATGTAAAGGCTGAAGCTTTCTTT. This encodes CSARARALDVKAEAFF.

This clonotype appeared a few times. The chain carries TRBV10-3 and TRBJ1-4; D is undetermined. Germline-derived CDR1 and CDR2 are ENHRY and SYGVKD. This CDR3 is built from 15 residues. The ends were cut back, 6 bases at V and 0 bases at J, with 11 bases in the middle. CDR3 in amino acids: CAIRTTNATNEKLFF. The CDR3 DNA reads as TGTGCCATCAGGACCACCAACGCAACTAATGAAAAACTGTTTTTT.

V and J are TRBV12-3 or TRBV12-4 and TRBJ2-3; 11 bases line up with TRBD2. The length of the CDR3 is 15 residues. The V gene end was trimmed by 3 bases and the J gene end by 9 bases; junction bases not matched to a gene: 8. The CDR3 loop reads CASSFGLAGNLTQYF. CDR3 coding DNA: TGTGCCAGCAGTTTTGGACTAGCGGGCAACCTAACGCAGTATTTT.

V usage is TRBV12-3 or TRBV12-4 and J usage is TRBJ1-2; D is possibly TRBD1 (6 bases). The ends were cut back, 2 bases at V and 8 bases at J, with 15 bases in the middle. The CDR3 length is 14 residues. CDR3 DNA: TGTGCCAGCAGTTTATCCAGGGGAGCCCCAGGCTACACCTTC. The encoded protein is CASSLSRGAPGYTF.

The V gene is TRBV20-1, the J gene TRBJ2-7, with 10 bases lining up with TRBD1. The germline CDR1 and CDR2 sequences are DFQATT and SNEGSKA (reference sequence). This CDR3 is built from 16 residues. The trim removed 5 bases at V and 2 bases at J, leaving 12 bases unmatched. The CDR3 sequence: CSAGTGTGVYAYEQYF. The CDR3 DNA is TGCAGTGCTGGCACCGGGACAGGGGTTTACGCCTACGAGCAGTACTTC.

This clonotype is a singleton in its sample. V gene TRBV6-6 combines with J gene TRBJ2-7; 11 bases are shared with TRBD2. The trim removed 0 bases at V and 0 bases at J, leaving 1 base unmatched. Germline V gene data show CDR1 as MNHNY and CDR2 as SVGAGI (reference sequence). This CDR3 comprises 16 residues. The CDR3 region is CASSYSLAGDSYEQYF. CDR3 in DNA: TGTGCCAGCAGTTACTCACTAGCGGGGGACTCCTACGAGCAGTACTTC.

V usage is TRBV21-1 and J usage is TRBJ2-5; TRBD1 is the table's D call, not checked against the DNA. TRBV21-1 is a known pseudogene. The CDR3 spans 16 residues. CDR3 amino acids: CASSQFTGETQETQYF. The CDR3 DNA reads as TGTGCCAGCAGCCAATTTACAGGGGAAACACAAGAGACCCAGTACTTC.

This clonotype has just one count. The junction shows a germline mismatch at one end, possibly a read error. The V call is TRBV10-3, the J call TRBJ2-5; 11 bases align to TRBD2. Germline V CDR1 and CDR2: ENHRY, SYGVKD. The length of the CDR3 is 15 residues. The CDR3 protein is CAVSGLAGPQETQYF. CDR3 bases: TGTGCCGTCAGTGGACTAGCGGGCCCCCAAGAGACCCAGTACTTC.

The gene calls are TRBV28 and TRBJ1-1; no definite D call. The V end was cut by 7 bases, the J end by 3 bases, with 12 bases between. The CDR3 is 13 residues long. In germline, CDR1 is MDHEN, CDR2 SYDVKM. The CDR3 loop reads CASKEYRYTEAFF. CDR3 in DNA: TGTGCCAGCAAGGAGTATCGGTACACTGAAGCTTTCTTT. Variable domain in full (rest from reference TRBV28 and TRBJ1-1): DVKVTQSSRYLVKRTGEKVFLECVQDMDHENMFWYRQDPGLGLRLIYFSYDVKMKEKGDIPEGYSVSREKKERFSLILESASTNQTSMYLCASKEYRYTEAFFGQGTRLTVV.

Concerning this clonotype itself: The conserved closing phenylalanine or tryptophan is absent in this CDR3, likely reflecting a read error. J is TRBJ2-7 and V is TRBV7-6; 9 positions agree with TRBD1. Trimming took 5 bases from V and 4 from J; bases not matched to a gene: 6. Germline V gene data show CDR1 as SGHVS and CDR2 as FNYEAQ. The CDR3 length is 14 residues. The CDR3 DNA reads TGTGCCAGCAGCGGACAGGGGATGCGGTACGAGCAGTACTCC. It is translated as CASSGQGMRYEQYS.

This clonotype has more than one count but fewer than ten. The chain has TRBV20-1 and TRBJ1-1, with D possibly matching TRBD1 (5 bases). Trimming shortened V by 1 base and J by 4 bases, and 25 bases separated the two germline ends. In germline, CDR1 is DFQATT, CDR2 SNEGSKA (reference sequence). This CDR3 has 18 amino acids. CDR3: CSARALPLSGRESTEAFF. CDR3 DNA: TGCAGTGCTAGAGCCCTCCCCCTTTCGGGGCGGGAGTCCACTGAAGCTTTCTTT.

This clonotype was observed many times. J is TRBJ1-2 and V is TRBV7-9; D gene ambiguous. The CDR3 runs 14 residues. Looked up from germline, CDR1 is SEHNR and CDR2 is FQNEAQ (reference sequence). V dropped 2 bases and J dropped 2 bases, with 9 bases sitting between them. This chain's CDR3 is CASSLSQTNYGYTF. CDR3 DNA: TGTGCCAGCAGCTTATCCCAGACGAACTATGGCTACACCTTC. Complete variable domain (other parts from reference TRBV7-9 and TRBJ1-2): DTGVSQNPRHKITKRGQNVTFRCDPISEHNRLYWYRQTLGQGPEFLTYFQNEAQLEKSRLLSDRFSAERPKGSFSTLEIQRTEQGDSAMYLCASSLSQTNYGYTFGSGTRLTVV.

The chain links TRBV5-1 to TRBJ2-3, with 7 bases aligning to TRBD2. Germline-derived CDR1 and CDR2 are SGHRS and YFSETQ. This CDR3 is built from 18 residues. V gave up 0 bases and J gave up 0 bases; unmatched junction bases: 10. The CDR3: CASSLAVRSGDSTDTQYF. The CDR3 DNA reads as TGCGCCAGCAGCTTGGCTGTTCGGAGCGGGGATAGCACAGATACGCAGTATTTT.

This clonotype was seen at least ten times. The chain combines TRBV5-1 with TRBJ2-2; TRBD1 might be the D (5 bases). The V end lost 4 bases, the J end lost 2 bases, and 15 bases lay between the germline ends. This CDR3 spans 16 amino acids. The germline V gene has CDR1 SGHRS and CDR2 YFSETQ. The CDR3 DNA reads TGCGCCAGCAGCCCGTCAGGGATGCCCAACACCGGGGAGCTGTTTTTT. This encodes CASSPSGMPNTGELFF.

The chain combines TRBV27 with TRBJ2-7; possible D gene TRBD1, 6 bases. Germline V gene data show CDR1 as MNHEY and CDR2 as SMNVEV (reference sequence). Trimming removed 0 bases from V and 4 bases from J, with 13 bases in between. The CDR3 is 15 amino acids. The CDR3 coding sequence is TGTGCCAGCAGTTTATCGCCAGGGGTAAGGTACGAGCAGTACTTC. This gives the protein CASSLSPGVRYEQYF.

This clonotype was observed at least ten times. This chain connects TRBV6-2 or TRBV6-3 to TRBJ2-1; 8 positions agree with TRBD2. The CDR3 length is 18 residues. Germline V gene lookup returns CDR1 MNHEY and CDR2 SVGEGT. V gave up 10 bases and J gave up 0 bases; unmatched junction bases: 17. CDR3 residues: CATGGGSFRQSSYNEQFF. The CDR3 nucleotides read TGTGCCACCGGGGGGGGGAGCTTTCGCCAAAGCTCCTACAATGAGCAGTTCTTC.

The chain carries TRBV12-3 or TRBV12-4 and TRBJ2-1, with 9 positions matching TRBD2. CDR3 size: 16 residues. The V and J ends lost 8 bases and 4 bases, in that order; junction bases with no gene match: 12. The CDR3 loop reads CASLLRGLAGYNEQFF. CDR3 sequence (DNA): TGTGCCAGCCTTCTGAGGGGGCTAGCGGGATACAATGAGCAGTTCTTC.